The sequence of this T cell receptor beta chain was determined in a study of cytomegalovirus exposure and HLA in healthy donors. Study results and limitations: A link between a missense DCLRE1C variant and TCR beta V- and J-gene trimming emerged from a later analysis. Most of the TCR beta V segments (in an earlier analysis) were productive either about 87% or about 30% of the time. A reported reduction in N-insertions relative to the approximately 640-donor mean was seen in an Asian-associated ancestry cluster in a later analysis.

The CDR3 sequence is 16 residues long. Per germline, CDR1 SGHDT and CDR2 YYEEEE. The ends were cut back, 4 bases at V and 3 bases at J, with 19 bases in the middle. This clone was observed many times. Its antigen remains unidentified. Primers included in the PCR were 60 Vbeta and 13 Jbeta primers. The method was immunoSEQ multiplex PCR; TCRdb's version includes in-frame clones alone and lacks a portion of them. This table holds roughly 120,000 clones, roughly 74% found once. Sampled while nominally healthy, donors likely had unrecorded immune exposures. This sequence was found in a woman between 50 and 59 years old in good health and CMV-seropositive. The specimen sequenced was PBMCs. This chain joins TRBV5-6 and TRBJ1-2; no clear D. CDR3 nucleotides: TGTGCCAGCAGCCCACCCCTACTCCAGGTCTACTATGGCTACACCTTC. Translation gives CASSPPLLQVYYGYTF.